Presented here are 31 T cell receptor beta chains from one specimen sequenced in a study of blood T cell repertoires in COVID-19. Assay used: immunoSEQ multiplex PCR; TCRdb lists only in-frame clones, some missing. The sample includes 80,000 or so clones, roughly four fifths of them seen just once. The sequenced sample was peripheral blood. Receptors originate from a human donor in a cohort sampled during active COVID-19.

This clone was counted only a few times. The chain links TRBV3-1 (or the pseudogene TRBV3-2) to TRBJ1-5; D is unclear. The V gene lost 4 bases and the J gene lost 4 bases, with 14 bases spanning the gap. Germline CDR1 and CDR2: LGHDT and YNNKEL (reference sequence). The CDR3 extends over 15 amino acids. This chain's CDR3 is CASSPGGQQNQPQHF. The CDR3 bases are TGTGCCAGCAGCCCAGGCGGGCAGCAAAATCAGCCCCAGCATTTT.

This chain connects TRBV5-1 to TRBJ2-6; D may be TRBD1 (5 bases). V shed 4 bases and J shed 13 bases, with 24 bases lying between them. The germline gives CDR1 SGHRS, CDR2 YFSETQ. The CDR3 has 16 residues. CDR3 in DNA: TGCGCCAGCAGCCCCCTGGACAACCTTAGGCACCAGGTCCTGACTTTC. Protein sequence: CASSPLDNLRHQVLTF.

Here the CDR3 DNA reads TGTGCCAGCAGCCAAGGGGCCGCGGGGGGGCCGGCAGATACGCAGTATTTT. It specifies CASSQGAAGGPADTQYF. The V and J genes are TRBV3-1 (or the pseudogene TRBV3-2) and TRBJ2-3; TRBD2 matches at 9 bases. The V and J ends lost 1 base and 4 bases, in that order; junction bases with no gene match: 9. The CDR3 is made up of 17 amino acids. Germline assignment: CDR1 LGHDT and CDR2 YNNKEL (reference sequence).

The V call is TRBV18, the J call TRBJ1-6; D may be TRBD1 (5 bases). Germline CDR1 and CDR2: KGHSH and LQKENI. With 3 bases removed from V and 10 bases from J, the gap between germline ends came to 13 bases. The CDR3 is made up of 14 amino acids. The DNA of the CDR3 is TGTGCCAGCTCACCGGACACTGGGGCCTCACCCCTCCACTTT. Translating gives CASSPDTGASPLHF. Full variable domain (rest looked up from reference TRBV18 and TRBJ1-6): NAGVMQNPRHLVRRRGQEARLRCSPMKGHSHVYWYRQLPEEGLKFMVYLQKENIIDESGMPKERFSAEFPKEGPSILRIQQVVRGDSAAYFCASSPDTGASPLHFGNGTRLTVT.

A single count supports this clone. The chain recombines TRBV11-3 with TRBJ2-1; D possibly corresponds to TRBD1 (5 bases). CDR3 length: 16 residues. The germline gives CDR1 SGHNT, CDR2 YENEEA. The V end was cut by 5 bases, the J end by 2 bases, with 16 bases between. CDR3 residues: CASSLTRQNTYNEQFF. CDR3 nucleotides: TGTGCCAGCAGCCTCACCCGACAGAACACCTACAATGAGCAGTTCTTC.

V and J are TRBV5-1 and TRBJ1-1; D is perhaps TRBD1 (6 bases). V was shortened by 4 bases and J by 0 bases, with 13 bases between the two germline ends. The germline CDR1 and CDR2 sequences are SGHRS and YFSETQ. The CDR3 extends over 15 amino acids. The CDR3 nucleotides read TGCGCCAGCAGCCCCGCCGGACAGCTGAACACTGAAGCTTTCTTT. It is translated as CASSPAGQLNTEAFF.

J is TRBJ2-5 and V is TRBV7-2; D possibly corresponds to TRBD2 (6 bases). CDR1 and CDR2 from the germline V gene are SGHTA and FQGNSA. Trimming shortened V by 2 bases and J by 2 bases, and 9 bases separated the two germline ends. CDR3 size: 14 residues. CDR3 in amino acids: CASSLWAGQETQYF. CDR3 sequence (DNA): TGTGCCAGCAGCTTATGGGCGGGACAAGAGACCCAGTACTTC.

V usage is TRBV4-1 and J usage is TRBJ2-7; a weak D match, TRBD2 (6 bases). This CDR3 is 16 amino acids long. Trimming pared 0 bases from V and 7 bases from J, leaving 19 bases between. CDR1 MGHRA and CDR2 YSYEKL come from the germline V gene. CDR3 region: CASSQEPGTSRGEQYF. CDR3 in DNA: TGCGCCAGCAGCCAAGAGCCAGGGACCAGCCGGGGGGAGCAGTACTTC.

V usage is TRBV20-1 and J usage is TRBJ1-2, with 7 bases fitting TRBD1. V lost 6 bases to trimming and J lost 8 bases; unmatched junction nucleotides: 6. Germline V gene data show CDR1 as DFQATT and CDR2 as SNEGSKA (reference sequence). CDR3 length equals 11 residues. This CDR3 is CSAEGAEGYTF. For the CDR3, the DNA is TGCAGTGCAGAGGGGGCCGAGGGCTACACCTTC.

This rearrangement joins TRBV19 to TRBJ1-2; possibly TRBD1 for D (6 bases). The CDR3 length is 16 residues. Germline values: CDR1 LNHDA, CDR2 SQIVND (reference sequence). With 3 bases removed from V and 4 bases from J, the gap between germline ends came to 18 bases. The CDR3: CASSMTPRTEIYGYTF. CDR3 in DNA: TGTGCCAGTAGTATGACCCCCCGGACAGAAATCTATGGCTACACCTTC.

The V call is TRBV5-1, the J call TRBJ2-3; TRBD2 matches at 9 bases. The germline CDR1 and CDR2 sequences are SGHRS and YFSETQ. CDR3 length: 14 amino acids. J lost 11 bases, V lost 4 bases, and 11 bases had no gene match. The CDR3 loop reads CASSPSDSGGEQYF. For the CDR3, the DNA is TGCGCCAGCAGCCCTTCCGATAGCGGGGGAGAGCAGTATTTT.

This chain joins TRBV7-8 and TRBJ1-3; D perhaps matches TRBD1 (6 bases). Trimming removed 3 bases at V and 0 bases at J, with 9 bases between. Germline CDR1 reads SGHVS; CDR2 reads FQNEAQ. The CDR3 totals 15 residues. The CDR3, as DNA: TGTGCCAGCAGCTTGCAGGGGATCTCTGGAAACACCATATATTTT. Protein sequence: CASSLQGISGNTIYF. The entire variable domain, with the rest obtained from reference TRBV7-8 and TRBJ1-3, is as follows: GAGVSQSPRYKVAKRGQDVALRCDPISGHVSLFWYQQALGQGPEFLTYFQNEAQLDKSGLPSDRFFAERPEGSVSTLKIQRTQQEDSAVYLCASSLQGISGNTIYFGEGSWLTVV.

CDR3 amino acids: CASSGGGEQYF. DNA of the CDR3: TGCGCCAGCAGCGGAGGAGGAGAGCAGTACTTC. The rearrangement uses TRBV5-1 and TRBJ2-7; D is possibly TRBD2 (5 bases). V lost 4 bases, J lost 7 bases, and 9 bases lay in between. Per germline, CDR1 SGHRS and CDR2 YFSETQ. The CDR3 sequence is 11 residues long.

This clone was counted only a few times. The J gene is TRBJ1-5, the V gene TRBV6-6; D remains unclear. V lost 2 bases to trimming and J lost 6 bases, with 11 bases between them. Germline CDR1 is MNHNY and CDR2 is SVGAGI (reference sequence). This CDR3 region has 14 residues. CDR3 nucleotides: TGTGCCAGCAGTTACGCCGGGTTCGGTCAGCCCCAGCATTTT. It yields the protein CASSYAGFGQPQHF.

J is TRBJ1-2 and V is TRBV20-1; TRBD1 matches 9 bases. V gave up 3 bases and J gave up 2 bases; unmatched junction bases: 4. Germline V gene lookup returns CDR1 DFQATT and CDR2 SNEGSKA (reference sequence). There are 14 residues in the CDR3. CDR3: CSASPGQGNYGYTF. The CDR3 nucleotides read TGCAGTGCTAGTCCCGGACAGGGGAACTATGGCTACACCTTC.

This chain uses TRBV11-1 with TRBJ1-2; no firm D call. This CDR3 has 14 amino acids. Deletions cut 0 bases from V and 9 bases from J, with 14 bases between. The germline V gene has CDR1 SGHAT and CDR2 FQDESV (reference sequence). CDR3 nucleotides: TGTGCCAGCAGCTTAGCGGCGGGCGCGAAGAGCTACACCTTC. Its translation is CASSLAAGAKSYTF.

The chain uses TRBV6-1 and TRBJ1-2; D unresolved. The CDR3 extends over 13 amino acids. V shed 2 bases and J shed 6 bases, with 10 bases lying between them. The germline CDR1 and CDR2 sequences are MNHNS and SASEGT. This chain's CDR3 is CASSELRRNGYTF. The CDR3 DNA follows: TGTGCCAGCAGTGAACTCCGGAGGAATGGCTACACCTTC.

The chain employs TRBV5-5 and TRBJ1-5; D is possibly TRBD1 (5 bases). From germline, CDR1 is SGHKS and CDR2 YYEKEE (reference sequence). V was trimmed by 4 bases and J by 7 bases, leaving 12 bases between them. CDR3 length: 13 amino acids. The CDR3 loop reads CASSPTDRQPQHF. Written as DNA, the CDR3 is TGTGCCAGCAGCCCGACAGATCGACAGCCCCAGCATTTT.

The V call is TRBV7-3, the J call TRBJ2-2, with 9 positions matching TRBD2. The V segment lost 5 bases and the J segment 7 bases; nucleotides outside the gene matches: 17. This CDR3 is built from 18 residues. Germline V gene data show CDR1 as SGHTA and CDR2 as FQGTGA. The CDR3, as DNA: TGTGCCAGCAGCCTCGATTCGGCGGGGGGGCCCGGACACGGGGAGCTGTTTTTT. Its translation: CASSLDSAGGPGHGELFF.

The CDR3 DNA reads as TGTGCCAGCAGCCCGATGGGACAGAATGGTTATGGCTACACCTTC. Protein sequence: CASSPMGQNGYGYTF. The chain employs TRBV4-2 and TRBJ1-2; the match to TRBD1 covers 7 bases. The J segment lost 5 bases and the V segment lost 4 bases, leaving 10 bases of the junction unmatched. The V gene's germline CDR1 is LGHNA and CDR2 YNFKEQ. The length of the CDR3 is 15 residues.

The chain is built from TRBV6-1 and TRBJ1-2, with D unclear. The CDR3 has 14 residues. Trimming removed 0 bases at V and 4 bases at J, with 9 bases between. Germline CDR1 and CDR2: MNHNS and SASEGT. The CDR3: CASSEARNGYGYTF. The CDR3 DNA is TGTGCCAGCAGTGAAGCCAGGAATGGCTATGGCTACACCTTC.

The genes are TRBV23-1 and TRBJ2-5, with a tentative D call TRBD2 (7 bases). TRBV23-1 is marked as an open reading frame, function uncertain. V shed 6 bases and J shed 9 bases, with 20 bases lying between them. This CDR3 contains 14 residues. The CDR3 nucleotides read TGCGCCAGCAGGGGTCCGCGGGGGCATTGGGCCCAGTACTTC. This sequence encodes CASRGPRGHWAQYF.

This clone was recorded once. The chain links TRBV5-1 to TRBJ1-2; 11 bases map to TRBD1. The CDR3 extends over 15 amino acids. Germline trimming cut 0 bases from V and 8 bases from J; bases unmatched to any gene: 6. Per the germline V gene, CDR1 is SGHRS and CDR2 is YFSETQ. CDR3 in amino acids: CASSLEGQGARGYTF. The CDR3 DNA reads as TGCGCCAGCAGCTTGGAAGGACAGGGGGCAAGAGGCTACACCTTC.

This clone has just a few counts. The chain uses TRBV5-1 and TRBJ1-2; no clear D gene. This CDR3 is built from 14 residues. Per germline, CDR1 SGHRS and CDR2 YFSETQ. Deletions cut 2 bases from V and 0 bases from J, with 8 bases between. The chain's CDR3 is CASSFSVSNYGYTF. The DNA of the CDR3 is TGCGCCAGCAGCTTTTCAGTTTCTAACTATGGCTACACCTTC.

This chain's CDR3 is CASRRDSEAFF. CDR3 DNA: TGTGCCAGCAGACGGGACTCTGAAGCTTTCTTT. The chain recombines TRBV27 with TRBJ1-1; D is perhaps TRBD1 (5 bases). V gave up 6 bases and J gave up 6 bases, with 8 bases separating them. The CDR3 has 11 amino acids. The germline CDR1 and CDR2 sequences are MNHEY and SMNVEV (reference sequence).

The chain carries TRBV7-6 and TRBJ1-4, with unresolved D. The CDR3 contains 14 residues. V dropped 4 bases and J dropped 6 bases, with 12 bases sitting between them. From germline, CDR1 is SGHVS and CDR2 FNYEAQ. In DNA, the CDR3 is TGTGCCAGCAGCTCCGGCTGGGGAGATGAAAAACTGTTTTTT. It yields the protein CASSSGWGDEKLFF. The whole variable domain, remainder taken from reference TRBV7-6 and TRBJ1-4, is GAGVSQSPRYKVTKRGQDVALRCDPISGHVSLYWYRQALGQGPEFLTYFNYEAQQDKSGLPNDRFSAERPEGSISTLTIQRTEQRDSAMYRCASSSGWGDEKLFFGSGTQLSVL.

CDR3 protein: CASSLWGRLINSPLHF. The DNA of the CDR3 is TGTGCCAGCAGCTTGTGGGGCAGGCTAATCAATTCACCCCTCCACTTT. This rearrangement joins TRBV5-6 to TRBJ1-6; a possible D gene is TRBD1 (5 bases). Trimming cost V 1 base and J 7 bases, with 15 bases left between them. This CDR3 is built from 16 residues. Germline V gives CDR1 SGHDT, CDR2 YYEEEE.

The J gene is TRBJ2-7, the V gene TRBV19; TRBD2 might be the D (5 bases). Germline loops: CDR1 LNHDA, CDR2 SQIVND (reference sequence). CDR3 size: 12 residues. Trimming left V 3 bases short and J 2 bases short, with 5 bases between. The CDR3, as DNA: TGTGCCAGTAGTATGGGAGCCTACGAGCAGTACTTC. The encoded protein is CASSMGAYEQYF.

This chain links TRBV7-8 with TRBJ2-5; D is perhaps TRBD2 (5 bases). V dropped 3 bases and J dropped 4 bases, with 12 bases sitting between them. CDR1 and CDR2 (germline): SGHVS, FQNEAQ. CDR3 size: 14 residues. The CDR3 DNA is TGTGCCAGCAGCTTCGGGGAAGTGCGAGAGACCCAGTACTTC. Protein sequence: CASSFGEVRETQYF. The whole variable domain, filled in from reference TRBV7-8 and TRBJ2-5, reads GAGVSQSPRYKVAKRGQDVALRCDPISGHVSLFWYQQALGQGPEFLTYFQNEAQLDKSGLPSDRFFAERPEGSVSTLKIQRTQQEDSAVYLCASSFGEVRETQYFGPGTRLLVL.

The CDR3 nucleotides are TGTGCCAGCAGCTTAGCGCCGGGACTAGCGGGGGGCTCGTTCAATGAGCAGTTCTTC. It codes for CASSLAPGLAGGSFNEQFF. V is TRBV7-9 and J is TRBJ2-1; 15 bases agree with TRBD2. Losses at the gene ends were 0 bases for V and 6 bases for J; bases not matched to a gene: 9. The CDR3 contains 19 residues. CDR1 is SEHNR, CDR2 FQNEAQ, per germline (reference sequence).

The chain recombines TRBV6-4 with TRBJ2-1, with 11 bases matching TRBD1. Trimming took 3 bases from V and 7 from J; bases not matched to a gene: 2. The germline gives CDR1 MRHNA, CDR2 SNTAGT. This CDR3 is built from 14 residues. The CDR3 DNA follows: TGTGCCAGCAGTGAAGGACAGGGGGCGAATGAGCAGTTCTTC. Translating gives CASSEGQGANEQFF.